The text below deals with one T cell receptor beta chain. This sample was taken from a study of T cell responses to AZD1222 COVID-19 vaccine. Assay: immunoSEQ multiplex PCR; the TCRdb copy retains only in-frame clones and omits some. The data contain roughly 150,000 clones, roughly 90% of them singletons. The CDR3 runs 18 residues. The junction had 10 bases not matched to a gene; V was cut back by 2 bases and J by 6 bases. Germline V gene lookup returns CDR1 SGHVS and CDR2 FNYEAQ. Sequenced material: peripheral blood, taken on day 0 of AZD1222 vaccination. The rearrangement joins TRBV7-6 to TRBJ2-1, with 13 bases lining up with TRBD2. This clonotype was sampled from an adult in good health. CDR3 nucleotides: TGTGCCAGCAGCTTACGGTCCGGACTAGCGGGAGTGGGCAATGAGCAGTTCTTC. It translates to CASSLRSGLAGVGNEQFF. Based on the CDR3 plus reference TRBV7-6 and TRBJ2-1, the full variable domain is GAGVSQSPRYKVTKRGQDVALRCDPISGHVSLYWYRQALGQGPEFLTYFNYEAQQDKSGLPNDRFSAERPEGSISTLTIQRTEQRDSAMYRCASSLRSGLAGVGNEQFFGPGTRLTVL.